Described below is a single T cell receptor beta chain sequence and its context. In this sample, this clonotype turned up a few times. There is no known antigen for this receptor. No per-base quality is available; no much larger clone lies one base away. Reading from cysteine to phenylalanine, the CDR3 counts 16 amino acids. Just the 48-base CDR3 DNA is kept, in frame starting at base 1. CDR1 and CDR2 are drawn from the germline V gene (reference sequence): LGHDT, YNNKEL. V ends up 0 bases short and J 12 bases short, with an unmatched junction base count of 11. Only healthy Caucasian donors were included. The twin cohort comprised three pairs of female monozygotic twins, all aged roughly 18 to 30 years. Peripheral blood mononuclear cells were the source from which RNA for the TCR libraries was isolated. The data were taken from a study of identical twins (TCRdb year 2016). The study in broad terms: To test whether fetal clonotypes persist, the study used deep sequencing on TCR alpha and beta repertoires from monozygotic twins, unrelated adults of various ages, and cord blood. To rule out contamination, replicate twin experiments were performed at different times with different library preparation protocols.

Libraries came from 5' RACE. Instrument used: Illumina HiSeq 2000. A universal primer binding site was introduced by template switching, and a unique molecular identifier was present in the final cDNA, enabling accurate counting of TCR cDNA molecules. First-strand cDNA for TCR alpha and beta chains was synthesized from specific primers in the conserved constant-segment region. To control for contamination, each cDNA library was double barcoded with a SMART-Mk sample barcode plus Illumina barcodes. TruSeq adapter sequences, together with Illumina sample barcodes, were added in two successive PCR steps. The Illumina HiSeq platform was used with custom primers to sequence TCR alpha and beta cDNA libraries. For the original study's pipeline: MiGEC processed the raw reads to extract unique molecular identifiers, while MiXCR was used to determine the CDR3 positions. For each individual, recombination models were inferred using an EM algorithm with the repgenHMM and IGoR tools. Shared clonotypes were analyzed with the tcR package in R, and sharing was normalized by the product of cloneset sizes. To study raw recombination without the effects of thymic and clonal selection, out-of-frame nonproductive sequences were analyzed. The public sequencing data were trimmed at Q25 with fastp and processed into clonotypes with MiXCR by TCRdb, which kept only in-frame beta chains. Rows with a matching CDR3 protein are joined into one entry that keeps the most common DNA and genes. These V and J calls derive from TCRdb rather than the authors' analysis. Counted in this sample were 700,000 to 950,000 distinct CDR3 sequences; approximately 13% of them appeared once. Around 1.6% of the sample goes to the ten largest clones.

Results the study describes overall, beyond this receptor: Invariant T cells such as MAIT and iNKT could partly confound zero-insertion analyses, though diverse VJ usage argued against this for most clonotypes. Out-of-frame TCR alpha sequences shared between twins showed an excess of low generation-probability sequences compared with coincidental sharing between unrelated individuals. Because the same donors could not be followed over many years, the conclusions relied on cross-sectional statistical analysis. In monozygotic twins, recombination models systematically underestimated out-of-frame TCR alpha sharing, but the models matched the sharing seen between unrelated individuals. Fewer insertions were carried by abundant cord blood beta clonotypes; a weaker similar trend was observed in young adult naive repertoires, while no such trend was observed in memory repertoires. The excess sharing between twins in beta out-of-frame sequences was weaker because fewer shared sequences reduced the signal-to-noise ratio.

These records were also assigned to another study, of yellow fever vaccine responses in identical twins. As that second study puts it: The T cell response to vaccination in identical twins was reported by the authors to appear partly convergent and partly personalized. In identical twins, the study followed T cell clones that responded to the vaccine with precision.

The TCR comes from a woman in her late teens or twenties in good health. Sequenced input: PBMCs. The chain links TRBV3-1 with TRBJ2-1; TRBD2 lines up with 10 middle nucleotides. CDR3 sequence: CASSQDRPSGGFGQFF. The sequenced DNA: TGTGCCAGCAGCCAAGATAGGCCTAGCGGGGGCTTCGGGCAGTTCTTC.